The subject of this entry is one T cell receptor (beta chain). Germline V gene lookup returns CDR1 GTSNPN and CDR2 SVGIG (reference sequence). This CDR3 has 14 amino acids. V lost 0 bases and J 9 bases, leaving 15 bases between the germline ends. The data were obtained in a study of T cell clonotyping in hematopoietic cell transplantation. Profiled with immunoSEQ multiplex PCR; TCRdb holds only in-frame clones, not every one. The profile shows 9,500 to 11,000 clones, around 45% of them singletons. V is TRBV30 and J is TRBJ1-5; no reliable D call. The sequence was collected from a male patient between 45 and 60 years old who had an allogeneic stem cell transplant from an unrelated donor, so the T cells may come from the graft donor. Some clones in this sample may be carry-over from other donors' samples. Specimen: PBMCs, collected 30 days after allogeneic stem cell transplant. Here the CDR3 reads CAWSVKGTPGPQHF. The CDR3 DNA reads as TGTGCCTGGAGTGTAAAGGGCACGCCCGGGCCCCAGCATTTT.